The entry below gives a single T cell receptor (beta chain) sequence along with its context. Its antigen specificity is not known. No much larger clonotype is one base removed from it; base qualities were not supplied. For sequencing of the TCRbeta CDR3 region, genomic DNA was extracted from the sorted cells. TCRbeta CDR3 regions were sequenced using the immunoSEQ Assay. Imported from immuneACCESS, the table was reduced by TCRdb to in-frame sequences with V and J called. These copies leave out some clones; in studies compared against another copy, an unresolved V gene accounts for under half, and the cause of the remainder is not known. Recorded for this sample are about 94,000 clones; around 90% of them occurred a single time. 0.65% to 0.85% of the sample is in the top ten clones. The source of the sample is a study of OX40 agonist ivuxolimab in advanced cancers. Regarding the complete study: The costimulatory receptor OX40 (CD134) was targeted by ivuxolimab, a fully human IgG2 agonistic monoclonal antibody. Intravenous ivuxolimab was administered to patients every 2 weeks at six dose levels: 0.01, 0.1, 0.3, 1.5, 3 and 10 mg/kg. Among the roughly 52 dose-escalation patients, some 20 had hepatocellular carcinoma, roughly 15 melanoma, 9 renal cell carcinoma and 9 head and neck cancer. A male proportion of around 80% and a mean age of roughly 55 years, ranging from roughly 23 to 79, were recorded for the dose-escalation cohort. Prior anti-PD-1, anti-PD-L1 or anti-CTLA-4 therapy was permitted, and about 40% of dose-escalation patients had received checkpoint inhibitors. Three dose-escalation patients achieved partial responses, one with hepatocellular carcinoma and two with cutaneous melanoma. Peripheral TCRbeta sequencing aimed to test whether ivuxolimab altered TCR sequence diversity and caused clonal T-cell expansion. The monotherapy dose-escalation portion (N = 52 patients) of the phase I ivuxolimab trial is reported in the paper.

The CDR3, cysteine through phenylalanine, is 15 amino acids long. The read is trimmed to its CDR3 DNA, 45 bases read in frame from base 1. V was cut back by 2 bases and J by 6 bases, leaving a gap of 14 bases between them. From a lookup of the germline V gene, CDR1 and CDR2 are SGHTA and FQGTGA. Patients with autoimmune disease history or receiving systemic immunosuppression were excluded from the trial. Peripheral blood for TCR sequencing was collected from all dose cohorts at baseline, on cycle 4 day 1, and on cycle 7 day 1. Samples were obtained from an open-label, multicenter, first-in-human phase I dose-escalation trial of ivuxolimab. Adults with locally advanced or metastatic melanoma, renal cell, hepatocellular, or head and neck squamous cell carcinoma were enrolled in the trial. Before TCR sequencing, CD4+ T cells and CD8+ T cells from peripheral blood were sorted into separate populations.

Results the study describes overall, beyond this receptor: Low levels of normalized T-cell clonal expansion were also seen in some patients who did not respond. After ivuxolimab, CD8+ T cells had more expanded clones than CD4+ T cells on average. Which antigens the clonally expanded peripheral T cells were specific for was not determined. Partial responders in the 0.1-3.0 mg/kg groups had among the lowest normalized peripheral clonal expansion, especially among CD8+ T cells. Clonal expansion of both CD4+ and CD8+ blood T cells was observed from baseline to week 6 at doses 0.1 to 3.0 mg/kg.

The V and J genes are TRBV7-3 and TRBJ2-1, with no D gene named confidently. This TCR was sampled from an adult with an advanced solid tumor such as melanoma, head and neck, liver or kidney cancer. This material consisted of CD4+ or CD8+ T cells sorted from blood, taken in a trial of the OX40 agonist ivuxolimab. The sequenced DNA is TGTGCCAGCAGCTTACCCGGGCGCGGTCTCAATGAGCAGTTCTTC. It encodes CASSLPGRGLNEQFF.